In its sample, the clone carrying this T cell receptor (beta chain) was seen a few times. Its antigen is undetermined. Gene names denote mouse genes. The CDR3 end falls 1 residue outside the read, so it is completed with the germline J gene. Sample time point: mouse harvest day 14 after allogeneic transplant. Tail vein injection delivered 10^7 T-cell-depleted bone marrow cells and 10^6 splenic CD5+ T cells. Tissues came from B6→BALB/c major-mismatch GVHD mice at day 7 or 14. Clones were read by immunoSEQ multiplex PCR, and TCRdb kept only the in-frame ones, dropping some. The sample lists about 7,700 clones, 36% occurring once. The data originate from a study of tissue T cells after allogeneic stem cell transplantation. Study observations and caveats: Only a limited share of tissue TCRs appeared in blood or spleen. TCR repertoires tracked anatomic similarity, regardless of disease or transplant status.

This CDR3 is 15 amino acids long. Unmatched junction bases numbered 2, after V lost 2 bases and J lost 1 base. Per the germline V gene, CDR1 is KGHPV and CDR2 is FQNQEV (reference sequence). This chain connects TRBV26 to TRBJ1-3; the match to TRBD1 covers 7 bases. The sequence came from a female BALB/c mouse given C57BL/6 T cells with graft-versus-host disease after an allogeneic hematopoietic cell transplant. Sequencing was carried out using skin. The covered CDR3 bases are TGTGCCAGCAGTCTGGAGACAGGGTCTGGAAATACGCTCTAT. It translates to CASSLETGSGNTLY. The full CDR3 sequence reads CASSLETGSGNTLYF.